What follows is one TCR beta chain and its context. What it binds is unknown. Sampling times: baseline, cycle 4 day 1, cycle 7 day 1. This CDR3 spans 12 amino acids. V was shortened by 4 bases and J by 11 bases, with 13 bases between the two germline ends. Germline CDR1 reads MDHEN; CDR2 reads SYDVKM. Clones were read by immunoSEQ multiplex PCR, and TCRdb kept only the in-frame ones, dropping some. The repertoire holds roughly 38,000 clones, with around 81% as singletons. This entry is derived from a study of OX40 agonist ivuxolimab in advanced cancers. Study-level points and caveats: Certain nonresponders additionally had low normalized T-cell clonal expansion. Within 6 weeks, CD4+ and CD8+ blood T cells expanded clonally at 0.1 to 3.0 mg/kg.

The receptor comes from an adult with an advanced solid tumor such as melanoma, head and neck, liver or kidney cancer. This sample comprised CD4+ or CD8+ T cells sorted from blood, obtained in a trial of the OX40 agonist ivuxolimab. V gene TRBV28 combines with J gene TRBJ2-3, with a possible D match to TRBD1 (5 bases). CDR3 sequence (DNA): TGTGCCAGCAGTTCACGACAGATAATGCAGTATTTT. Residues: CASSSRQIMQYF. Together with reference TRBV28 and TRBJ2-3, the CDR3 gives the full variable domain: DVKVTQSSRYLVKRTGEKVFLECVQDMDHENMFWYRQDPGLGLRLIYFSYDVKMKEKGDIPEGYSVSREKKERFSLILESASTNQTSMYLCASSSRQIMQYFGPGTRLTVL.